The T cell receptor beta chain under discussion was sequenced for a study of blood T cells in healthy people across ages. Study-level background: Template switching picked up about one barcoded beta molecule for each two T cells. Whole-study findings and limits: CMV status of donors was not determined, possibly confounding expanded clonotype changes. The unsorted PBMCs prevented any conclusive comparison of naive versus antigen-experienced cells.

The sample holds a few counts of this clonotype. Its antigen is currently unknown. Unmatched junction bases numbered 11, after V lost 5 bases and J lost 4 bases. CDR3 length: 16 amino acids. Germline assignment: CDR1 MNHEY and CDR2 SVGAGI. The second PCR ran 7 to 11 cycles with a sample-barcoded 5' primer and J-beta primers. MiXCR, run by TCRdb on the 5' RACE reads, gives a single entry per CDR3 protein. The table shows approximately 880,000 distinct CDR3 sequences, with around 48% occurring only once. Sequenced: blood. The chain combines TRBV6-5 with TRBJ2-3, with 8 nucleotides matching TRBD1. The TCR originated in a man between 25 and 39 years old in good health. The CDR3 loop is CASSTRQGQSPDTQYF. The CDR3 region has the DNA TGTGCCAGCAGTACCCGACAGGGGCAGTCTCCAGATACGCAGTATTTT.